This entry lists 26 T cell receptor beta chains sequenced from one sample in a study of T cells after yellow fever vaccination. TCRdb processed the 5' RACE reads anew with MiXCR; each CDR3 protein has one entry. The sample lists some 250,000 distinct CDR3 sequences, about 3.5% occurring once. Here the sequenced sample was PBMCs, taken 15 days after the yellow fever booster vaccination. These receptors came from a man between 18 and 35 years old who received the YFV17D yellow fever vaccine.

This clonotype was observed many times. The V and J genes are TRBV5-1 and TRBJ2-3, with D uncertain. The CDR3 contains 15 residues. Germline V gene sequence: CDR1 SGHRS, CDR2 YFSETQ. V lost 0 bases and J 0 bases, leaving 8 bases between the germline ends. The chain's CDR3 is CASSLVGLSTDTQYF. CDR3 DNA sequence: TGCGCCAGCAGCTTGGTCGGTTTGAGCACAGATACGCAGTATTTT.

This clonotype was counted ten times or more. The CDR3, as DNA: TGTGCCAGCAGTTTCCAGGGATTTCAGCCCCAGCATTTT. As protein: CASSFQGFQPQHF. This rearrangement joins TRBV28 to TRBJ1-5, with a tentative D call TRBD1 (5 bases). The length of the CDR3 is 13 residues. V lost 3 bases to trimming and J lost 6 bases, with 9 bases between them. Germline lookup yields CDR1 MDHEN and CDR2 SYDVKM.

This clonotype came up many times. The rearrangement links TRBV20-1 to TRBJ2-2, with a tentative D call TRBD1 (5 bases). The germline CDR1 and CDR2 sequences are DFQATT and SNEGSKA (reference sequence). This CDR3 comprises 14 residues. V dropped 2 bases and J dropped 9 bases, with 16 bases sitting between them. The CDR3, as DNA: TGCAGTGCTAGAAATCAGGGCTCCCGGCGGGAGCTGTTTTTT. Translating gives CSARNQGSRRELFF.

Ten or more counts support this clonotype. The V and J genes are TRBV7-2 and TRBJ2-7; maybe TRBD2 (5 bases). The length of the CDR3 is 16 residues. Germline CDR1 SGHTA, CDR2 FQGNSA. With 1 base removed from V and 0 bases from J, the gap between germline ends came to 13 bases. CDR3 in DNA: TGTGCCAGCAGCTTAGGGGGAGCGGTGCTCTCCTACGAGCAGTACTTC. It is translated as CASSLGGAVLSYEQYF.

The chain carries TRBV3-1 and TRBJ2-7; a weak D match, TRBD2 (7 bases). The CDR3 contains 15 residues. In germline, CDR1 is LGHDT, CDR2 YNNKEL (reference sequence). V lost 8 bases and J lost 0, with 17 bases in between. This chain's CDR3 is CASAPRGGASYEQYF. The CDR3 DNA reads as TGTGCCAGCGCCCCCAGGGGAGGGGCCTCCTACGAGCAGTACTTC.

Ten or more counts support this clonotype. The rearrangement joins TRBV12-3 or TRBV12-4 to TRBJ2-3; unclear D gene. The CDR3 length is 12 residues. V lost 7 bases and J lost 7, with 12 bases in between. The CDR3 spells CASTTLRYTQYF. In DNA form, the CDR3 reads TGTGCCAGCACCACCCTTCGGTATACGCAGTATTTT.

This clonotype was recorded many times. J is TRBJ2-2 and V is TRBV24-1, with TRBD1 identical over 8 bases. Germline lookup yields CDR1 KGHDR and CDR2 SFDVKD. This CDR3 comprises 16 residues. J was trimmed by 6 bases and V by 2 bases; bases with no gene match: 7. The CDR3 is CATSDSRTGFAGELFF. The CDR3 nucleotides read TGTGCCACCAGTGATTCAAGGACAGGGTTCGCCGGGGAGCTGTTTTTT.

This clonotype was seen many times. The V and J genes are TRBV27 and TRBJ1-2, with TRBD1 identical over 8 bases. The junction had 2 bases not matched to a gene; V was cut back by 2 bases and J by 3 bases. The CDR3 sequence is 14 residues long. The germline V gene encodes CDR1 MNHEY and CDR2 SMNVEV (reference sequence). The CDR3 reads CASSLRQGYYGYTF. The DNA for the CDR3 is TGTGCCAGCAGTTTAAGACAGGGGTACTATGGCTACACCTTC.

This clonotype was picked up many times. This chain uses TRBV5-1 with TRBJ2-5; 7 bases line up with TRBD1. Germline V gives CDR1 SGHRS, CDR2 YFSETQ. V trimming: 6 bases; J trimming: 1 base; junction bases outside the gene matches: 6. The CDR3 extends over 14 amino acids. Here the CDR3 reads CASMWDSVQETQYF. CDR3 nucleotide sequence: TGCGCCAGCATGTGGGACAGCGTCCAAGAGACCCAGTACTTC.

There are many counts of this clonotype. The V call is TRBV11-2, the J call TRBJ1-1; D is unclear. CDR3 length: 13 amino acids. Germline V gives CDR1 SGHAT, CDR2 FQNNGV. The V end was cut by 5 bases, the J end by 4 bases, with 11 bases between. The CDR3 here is CASSTKGITEAFF. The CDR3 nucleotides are TGTGCCAGCAGCACAAAGGGAATCACTGAAGCTTTCTTT.

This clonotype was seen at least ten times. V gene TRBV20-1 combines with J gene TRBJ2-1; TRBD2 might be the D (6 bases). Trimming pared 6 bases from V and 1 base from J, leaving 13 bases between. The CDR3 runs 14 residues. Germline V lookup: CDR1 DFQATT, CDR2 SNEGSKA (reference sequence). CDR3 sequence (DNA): TGCAGTGCCCGGCGGGGTGTGTCCTACAATGAGCAGTTCTTC. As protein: CSARRGVSYNEQFF.

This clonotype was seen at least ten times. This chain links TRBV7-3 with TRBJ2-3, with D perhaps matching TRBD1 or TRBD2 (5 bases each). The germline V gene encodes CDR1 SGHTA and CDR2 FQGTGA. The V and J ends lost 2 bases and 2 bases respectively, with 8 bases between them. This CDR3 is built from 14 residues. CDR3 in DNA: TGTGCCAGCAGCTTAGGGGACGACACAGATACGCAGTATTTT. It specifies CASSLGDDTDTQYF.

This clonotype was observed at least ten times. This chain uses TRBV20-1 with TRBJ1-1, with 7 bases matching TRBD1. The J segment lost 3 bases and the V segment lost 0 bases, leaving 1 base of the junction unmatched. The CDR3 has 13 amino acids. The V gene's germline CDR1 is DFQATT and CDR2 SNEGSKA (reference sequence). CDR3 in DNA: TGCAGTGCTAGAGAGCAGGGGGACACTGAAGCTTTCTTT. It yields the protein CSAREQGDTEAFF.

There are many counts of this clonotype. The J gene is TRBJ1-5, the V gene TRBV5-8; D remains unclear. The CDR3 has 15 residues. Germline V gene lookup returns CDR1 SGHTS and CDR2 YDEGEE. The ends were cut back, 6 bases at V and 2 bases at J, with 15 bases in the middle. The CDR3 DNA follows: TGTGCCAGCATCGCGACACGGAAACGCAATCAGCCCCAGCATTTT. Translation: CASIATRKRNQPQHF.

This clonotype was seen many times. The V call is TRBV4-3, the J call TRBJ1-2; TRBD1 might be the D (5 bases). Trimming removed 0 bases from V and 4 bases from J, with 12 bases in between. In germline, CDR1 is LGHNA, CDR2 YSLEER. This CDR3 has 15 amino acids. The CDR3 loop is CASSQDRGQGYGYTF. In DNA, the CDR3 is TGCGCCAGCAGCCAAGATCGAGGGCAGGGCTATGGCTACACCTTC.

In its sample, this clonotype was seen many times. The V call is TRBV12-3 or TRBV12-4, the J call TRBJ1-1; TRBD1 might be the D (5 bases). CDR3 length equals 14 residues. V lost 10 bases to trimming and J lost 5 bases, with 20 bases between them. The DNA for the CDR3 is TGTGCCACCACCTCCCAGCAGGGAAGTACTGAAGCTTTCTTT. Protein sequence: CATTSQQGSTEAFF.

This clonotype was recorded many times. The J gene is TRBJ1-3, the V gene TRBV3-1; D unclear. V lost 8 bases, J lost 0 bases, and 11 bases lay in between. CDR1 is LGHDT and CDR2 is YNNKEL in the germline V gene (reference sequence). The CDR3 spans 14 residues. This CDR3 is CASSPSHSGNTIYF. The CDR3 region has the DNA TGTGCCAGCTCCCCGTCCCACTCTGGAAACACCATATATTTT.

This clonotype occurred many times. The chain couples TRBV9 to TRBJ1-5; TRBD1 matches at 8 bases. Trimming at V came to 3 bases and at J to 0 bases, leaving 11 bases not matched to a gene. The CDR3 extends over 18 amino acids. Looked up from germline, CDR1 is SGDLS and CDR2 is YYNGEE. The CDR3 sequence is CASSAGQGKEYSNQPQHF. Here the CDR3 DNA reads TGTGCCAGCAGCGCCGGACAGGGAAAGGAATATAGCAATCAGCCCCAGCATTTT.

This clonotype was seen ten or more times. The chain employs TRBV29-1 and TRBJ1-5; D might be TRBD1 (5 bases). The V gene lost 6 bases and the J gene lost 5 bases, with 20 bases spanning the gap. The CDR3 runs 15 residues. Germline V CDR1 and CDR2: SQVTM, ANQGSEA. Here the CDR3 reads CSVGRSGTDHQPQHF. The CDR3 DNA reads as TGCAGCGTCGGCCGATCCGGGACGGACCATCAGCCCCAGCATTTT.

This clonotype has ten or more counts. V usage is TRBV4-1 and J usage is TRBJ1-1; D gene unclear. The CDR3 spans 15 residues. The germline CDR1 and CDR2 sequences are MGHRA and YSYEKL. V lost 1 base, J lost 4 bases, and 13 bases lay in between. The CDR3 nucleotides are TGCGCCAGCAGCCAAGGACCACCAGGAGGCACTGAAGCTTTCTTT. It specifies CASSQGPPGGTEAFF.

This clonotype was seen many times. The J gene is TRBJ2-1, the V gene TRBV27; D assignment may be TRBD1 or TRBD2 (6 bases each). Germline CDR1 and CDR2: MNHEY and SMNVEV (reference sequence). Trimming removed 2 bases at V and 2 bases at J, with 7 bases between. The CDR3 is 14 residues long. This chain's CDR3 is CASSLRGAYNEQFF. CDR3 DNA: TGTGCCAGCAGTTTAAGGGGGGCCTACAATGAGCAGTTCTTC.

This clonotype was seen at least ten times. Here the CDR3 reads CASSILNQETQYF. The CDR3 bases are TGTGCCAGCAGCATACTAAACCAAGAGACCCAGTACTTC. The V call is TRBV6-6, the J call TRBJ2-5, with D unclear. Trimming stripped 6 bases from V and 0 bases from J, with 8 bases between. The CDR3 extends over 13 amino acids. The germline gives CDR1 MNHNY, CDR2 SVGAGI (reference sequence).

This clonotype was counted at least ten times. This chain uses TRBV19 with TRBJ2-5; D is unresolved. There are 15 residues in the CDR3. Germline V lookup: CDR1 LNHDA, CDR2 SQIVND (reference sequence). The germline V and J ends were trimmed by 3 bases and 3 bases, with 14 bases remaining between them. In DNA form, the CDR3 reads TGTGCCAGTAGTATGTCTTCGTCAGGTGAAGAGACCCAGTACTTC. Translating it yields CASSMSSSGEETQYF.

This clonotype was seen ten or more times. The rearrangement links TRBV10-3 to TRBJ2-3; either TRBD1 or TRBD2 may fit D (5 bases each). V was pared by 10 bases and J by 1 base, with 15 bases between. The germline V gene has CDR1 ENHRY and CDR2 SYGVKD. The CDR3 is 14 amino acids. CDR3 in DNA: TGTGCCAGCAGCAGGGACGGCCGCACAGATACGCAGTATTTT. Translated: CASSRDGRTDTQYF.

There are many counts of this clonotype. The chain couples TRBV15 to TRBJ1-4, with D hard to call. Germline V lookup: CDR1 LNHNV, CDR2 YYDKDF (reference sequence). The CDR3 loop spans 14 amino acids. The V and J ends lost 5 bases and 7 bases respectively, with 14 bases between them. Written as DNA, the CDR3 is TGTGCCACCAGCCCGAAGCTGGGAGTTGAAAAACTGTTTTTT. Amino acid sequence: CATSPKLGVEKLFF.

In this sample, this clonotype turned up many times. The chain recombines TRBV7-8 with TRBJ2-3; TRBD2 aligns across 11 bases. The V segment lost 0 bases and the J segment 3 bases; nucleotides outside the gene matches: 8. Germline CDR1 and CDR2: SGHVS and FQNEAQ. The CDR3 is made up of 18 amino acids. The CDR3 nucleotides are TGTGCCAGCAGCTTAGCTAGCGGGGGGGGGTTAGGGACAGATACGCAGTATTTT. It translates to CASSLASGGGLGTDTQYF.